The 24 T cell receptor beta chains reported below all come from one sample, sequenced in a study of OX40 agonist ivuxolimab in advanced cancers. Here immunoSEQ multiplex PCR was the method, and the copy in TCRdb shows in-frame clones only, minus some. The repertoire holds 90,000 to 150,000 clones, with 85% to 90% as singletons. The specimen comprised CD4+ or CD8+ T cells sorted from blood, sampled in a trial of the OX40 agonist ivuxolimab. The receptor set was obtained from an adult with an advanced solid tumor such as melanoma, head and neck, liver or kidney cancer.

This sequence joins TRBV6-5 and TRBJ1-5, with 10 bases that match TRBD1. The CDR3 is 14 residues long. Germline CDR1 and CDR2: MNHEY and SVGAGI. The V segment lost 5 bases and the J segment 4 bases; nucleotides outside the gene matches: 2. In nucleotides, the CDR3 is TGTGCCAGCAGTGGACAGGGGGGTAATCAGCCCCAGCATTTT. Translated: CASSGQGGNQPQHF.

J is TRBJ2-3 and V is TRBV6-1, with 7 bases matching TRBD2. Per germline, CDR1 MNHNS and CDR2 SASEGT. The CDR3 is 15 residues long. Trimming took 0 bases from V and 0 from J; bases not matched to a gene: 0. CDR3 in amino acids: CASSEAGGSTDTQYF. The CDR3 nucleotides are TGTGCCAGCAGTGAAGCGGGGGGGAGCACAGATACGCAGTATTTT.

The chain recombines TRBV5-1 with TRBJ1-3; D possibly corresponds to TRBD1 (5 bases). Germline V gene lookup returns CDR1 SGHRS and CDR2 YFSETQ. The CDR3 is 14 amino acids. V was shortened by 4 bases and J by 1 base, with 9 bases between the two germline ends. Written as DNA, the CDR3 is TGCGCCAGCAGCCCGGGGACGTCTGGAAACACCATATATTTT. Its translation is CASSPGTSGNTIYF.

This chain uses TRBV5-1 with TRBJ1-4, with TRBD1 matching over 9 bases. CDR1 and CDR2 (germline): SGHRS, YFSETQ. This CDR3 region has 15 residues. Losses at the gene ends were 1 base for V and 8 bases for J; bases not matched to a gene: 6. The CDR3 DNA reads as TGCGCCAGCAGCTTGTCGACAGGGGGTTTGGAAAAACTGTTTTTT. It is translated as CASSLSTGGLEKLFF.

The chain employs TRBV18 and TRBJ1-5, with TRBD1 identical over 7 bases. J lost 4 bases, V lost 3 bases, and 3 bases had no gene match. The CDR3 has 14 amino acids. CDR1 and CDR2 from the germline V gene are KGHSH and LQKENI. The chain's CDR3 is CASSPGQANQPQHF. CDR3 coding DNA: TGTGCCAGCTCACCCGGACAGGCTAATCAGCCCCAGCATTTT.

CDR3 sequence (DNA): TGTGCCAGCAGCGTGGATCATAGCAATCAGCCCCAGCATTTT. Its translation is CASSVDHSNQPQHF. The rearrangement links TRBV9 to TRBJ1-5; D uncertain. CDR3 length equals 14 residues. From germline, CDR1 is SGDLS and CDR2 YYNGEE. V shed 2 bases and J shed 0 bases, with 6 bases lying between them.

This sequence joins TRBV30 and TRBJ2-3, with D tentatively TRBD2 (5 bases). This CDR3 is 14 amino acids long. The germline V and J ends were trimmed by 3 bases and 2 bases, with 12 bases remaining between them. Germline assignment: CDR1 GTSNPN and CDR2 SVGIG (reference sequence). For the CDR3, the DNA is TGTGCCTGGAGATCTAGCCGATACACAGATACGCAGTATTTT. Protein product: CAWRSSRYTDTQYF. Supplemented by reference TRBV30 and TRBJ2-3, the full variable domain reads SQTIHQWPATLVQPVGSPLSLECTVEGTSNPNLYWYRQAAGRGLQLLFYSVGIGQISSEVPQNLSASRPQDRQFILSSKKLLLSDSGFYLCAWRSSRYTDTQYFGPGTRLTVL.

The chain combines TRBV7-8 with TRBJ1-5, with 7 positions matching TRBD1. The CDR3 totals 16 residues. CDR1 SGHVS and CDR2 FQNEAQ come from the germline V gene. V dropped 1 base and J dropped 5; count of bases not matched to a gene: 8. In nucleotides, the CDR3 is TGTGCCAGCAGCTTAGGTGTACAGGGGATTGATCAGCCCCAGCATTTT. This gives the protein CASSLGVQGIDQPQHF. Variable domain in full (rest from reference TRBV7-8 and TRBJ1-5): GAGVSQSPRYKVAKRGQDVALRCDPISGHVSLFWYQQALGQGPEFLTYFQNEAQLDKSGLPSDRFFAERPEGSVSTLKIQRTQQEDSAVYLCASSLGVQGIDQPQHFGDGTRLSIL.

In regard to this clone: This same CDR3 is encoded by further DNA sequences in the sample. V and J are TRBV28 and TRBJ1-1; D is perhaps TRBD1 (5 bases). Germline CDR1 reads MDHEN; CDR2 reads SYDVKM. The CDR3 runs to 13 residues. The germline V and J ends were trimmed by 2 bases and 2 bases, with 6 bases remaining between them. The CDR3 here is CASSLGGNTEAFF. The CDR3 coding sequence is TGTGCCAGCAGTTTAGGGGGAAACACTGAAGCTTTCTTT.

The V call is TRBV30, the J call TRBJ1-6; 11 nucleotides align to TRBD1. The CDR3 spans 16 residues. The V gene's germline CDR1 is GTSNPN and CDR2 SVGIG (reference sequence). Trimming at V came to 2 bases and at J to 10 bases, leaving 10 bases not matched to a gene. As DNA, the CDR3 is TGTGCCTGGAGTTCACCGGACAGGGGGCTGGGGTCACCCCTCCACTTT. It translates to CAWSSPDRGLGSPLHF.

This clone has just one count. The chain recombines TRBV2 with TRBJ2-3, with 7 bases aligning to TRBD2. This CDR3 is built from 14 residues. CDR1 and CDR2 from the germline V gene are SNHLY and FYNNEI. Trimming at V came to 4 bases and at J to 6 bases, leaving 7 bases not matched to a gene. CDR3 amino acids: CASSGSAGSDTQYF. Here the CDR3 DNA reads TGTGCCAGCAGTGGCTCAGCGGGGAGCGATACGCAGTATTTT.

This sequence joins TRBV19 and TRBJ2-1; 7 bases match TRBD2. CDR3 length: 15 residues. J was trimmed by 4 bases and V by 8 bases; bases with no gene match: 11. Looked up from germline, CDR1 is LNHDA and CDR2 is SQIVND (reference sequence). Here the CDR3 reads CASQTYGGGYNEQFF. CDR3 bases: TGTGCCAGTCAGACTTATGGCGGGGGATACAATGAGCAGTTCTTC. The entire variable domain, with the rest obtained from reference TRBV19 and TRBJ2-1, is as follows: DGGITQSPKYLFRKEGQNVTLSCEQNLNHDAMYWYRQDPGQGLRLIYYSQIVNDFQKGDIAEGYSVSREKKESFPLTVTSAQKNPTAFYLCASQTYGGGYNEQFFGPGTRLTVL.

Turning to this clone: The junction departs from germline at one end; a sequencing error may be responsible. The DNA of the CDR3 is TGTGCTAGCAGCTTAGGATGTAGGGATTATAGCAATCAGCCCCAGCATTTT. Residues: CASSLGCRDYSNQPQHF. The rearrangement uses TRBV7-7 and TRBJ1-5; D ambiguous. The CDR3 totals 17 residues. Germline V CDR1 and CDR2: SSHAT, FNYEAQ (reference sequence).

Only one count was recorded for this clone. The CDR3 DNA reads as TGTGCCAGCAGCTTCCCCACGGGACACTCCAGTGGGGACACCATATATTTT. It encodes CASSFPTGHSSGDTIYF. V gene TRBV5-6 combines with J gene TRBJ1-3, with D possibly being TRBD1 (6 bases). V shed 2 bases and J shed 8 bases, with 23 bases lying between them. Per germline, CDR1 SGHDT and CDR2 YYEEEE. The CDR3 is made up of 17 amino acids. The full variable domain, in which reference TRBV5-6 and TRBJ1-3 provide the parts outside the CDR3, is DAGVTQSPTHLIKTRGQQVTLRCSPKSGHDTVSWYQQALGQGPQFIFQYYEEEERQRGNFPDRFSGHQFPNYSSELNVNALLLGDSALYLCASSFPTGHSSGDTIYFGEGSWLTVV.

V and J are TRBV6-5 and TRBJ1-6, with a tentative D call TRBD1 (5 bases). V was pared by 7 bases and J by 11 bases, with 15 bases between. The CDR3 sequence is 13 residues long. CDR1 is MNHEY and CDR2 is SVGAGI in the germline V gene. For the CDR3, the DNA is TGTGCCAGCATGGGGGACCTGATTGCACCCCTCCACTTT. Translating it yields CASMGDLIAPLHF.

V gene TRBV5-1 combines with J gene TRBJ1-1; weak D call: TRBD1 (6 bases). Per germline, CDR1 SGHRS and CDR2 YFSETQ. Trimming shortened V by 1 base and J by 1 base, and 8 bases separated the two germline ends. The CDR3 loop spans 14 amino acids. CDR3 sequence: CASSLTGTNTEAFF. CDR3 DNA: TGCGCCAGCAGCTTGACAGGGACGAACACTGAAGCTTTCTTT.

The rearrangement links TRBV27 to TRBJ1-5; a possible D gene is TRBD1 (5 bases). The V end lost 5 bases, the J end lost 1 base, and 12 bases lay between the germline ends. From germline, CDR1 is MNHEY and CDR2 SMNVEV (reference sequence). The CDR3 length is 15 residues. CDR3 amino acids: CASSMGPNSNQPQHF. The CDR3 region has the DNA TGTGCCAGCAGTATGGGACCGAACAGCAATCAGCCCCAGCATTTT.

CDR3 in amino acids: CASSQDLGNTIYF. Written as DNA, the CDR3 is TGTGCCAGTTCACAGGACTTGGGAAACACCATATATTTT. This chain links TRBV27 with TRBJ1-3; D is perhaps TRBD1 (5 bases). V dropped 9 bases and J dropped 4 bases, with 13 bases sitting between them. The CDR3 spans 13 residues. Looked up from germline, CDR1 is MNHEY and CDR2 is SMNVEV (reference sequence).

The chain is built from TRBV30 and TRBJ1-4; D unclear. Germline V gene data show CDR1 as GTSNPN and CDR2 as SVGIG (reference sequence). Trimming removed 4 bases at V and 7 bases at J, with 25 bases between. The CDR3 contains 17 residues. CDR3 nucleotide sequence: TGTGCCTGGACGGATCTCGGTGGTGGCCAGTGGGGTGAAAAACTGTTTTTT. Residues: CAWTDLGGGQWGEKLFF.

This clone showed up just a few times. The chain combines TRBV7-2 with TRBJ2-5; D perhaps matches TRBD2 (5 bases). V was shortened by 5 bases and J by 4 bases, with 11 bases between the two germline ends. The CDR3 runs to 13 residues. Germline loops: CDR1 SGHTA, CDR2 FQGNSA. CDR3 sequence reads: CASSVWERETQYF. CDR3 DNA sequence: TGTGCCAGCAGCGTGTGGGAGCGAGAGACCCAGTACTTC.

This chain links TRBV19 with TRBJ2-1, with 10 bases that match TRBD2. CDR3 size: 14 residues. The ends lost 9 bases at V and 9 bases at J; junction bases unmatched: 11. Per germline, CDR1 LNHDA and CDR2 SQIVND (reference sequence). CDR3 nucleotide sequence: TGTGCCAGCAAGAGCGGGGGGGCCGAGAGTGAGCAGTTCTTC. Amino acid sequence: CASKSGGAESEQFF.

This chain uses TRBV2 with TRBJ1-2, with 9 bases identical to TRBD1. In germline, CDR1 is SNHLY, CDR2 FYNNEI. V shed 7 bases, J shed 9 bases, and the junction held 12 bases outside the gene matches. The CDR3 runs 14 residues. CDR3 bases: TGTGCCAGCACCCAATCGGGACAGGGCCTGCGCTACACCTTC. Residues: CASTQSGQGLRYTF.

CDR3 in amino acids: CASSVDPRGNRGSPLHF. CDR3 sequence (DNA): TGTGCCAGCAGCGTAGACCCCCGGGGCAATAGGGGGTCACCCCTCCACTTT. V usage is TRBV9 and J usage is TRBJ1-6; perhaps TRBD1 as D (6 bases). Trimming cost V 0 bases and J 10 bases, with 20 bases left between them. The CDR3 is 17 residues long. CDR1 SGDLS and CDR2 YYNGEE come from the germline V gene.

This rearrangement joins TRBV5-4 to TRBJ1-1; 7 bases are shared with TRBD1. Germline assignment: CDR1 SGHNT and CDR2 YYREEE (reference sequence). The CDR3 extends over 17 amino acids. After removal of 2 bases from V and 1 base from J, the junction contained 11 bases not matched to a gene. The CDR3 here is CASSFGQTGVRNTEAFF. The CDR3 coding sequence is TGTGCCAGCAGCTTTGGGCAAACAGGGGTGCGGAACACTGAAGCTTTCTTT.